This T cell receptor (beta chain) was found in a study of beta chain features in type 1 diabetes. Overall study results and limits: Reads derived from cDNA could over-represent cells showing high TCR expression. The VDJ junctions of type 1 diabetes patients carried fewer insertions and more deletions. People with Type 1 diabetes carried modestly yet significantly shorter TCRB CDR3s in all four CD4+ subsets. Still unanswered here is whether HLA type influences TCRB rearrangement.

With respect to this clone: Its matching antigen is unknown.

Sequenced material consisted of expressed TCRB transcripts (all of the isolated RNA was reverse transcribed). Some clones are missing from TCRdb's copy, which holds only in-frame ones; the method was immunoSEQ multiplex PCR. In the table there are hundreds of thousands of clones, more than 13% of which are singletons. Sequencing input: naive CD4+ T cells from blood. The TCR originated in a young man with type 1 diabetes.

The CDR3 spells CASSSPGGVSTDTQYF. CDR3 nucleotides: TGTGCCAGCAGCTCTCCGGGGGGAGTGAGCACAGATACGCAGTATTTT. The chain joins TRBV7-3 to TRBJ2-3; 7 bases match TRBD2. The V segment lost 4 bases and the J segment 0 bases; nucleotides outside the gene matches: 7. This CDR3 spans 16 amino acids. Germline-derived CDR1 and CDR2 are SGHTA and FQGTGA.